Presented here are 19 T cell receptor beta chains from one specimen sequenced in a study of cytomegalovirus exposure and HLA in healthy donors. Amplification used 60 Vbeta primers and 13 Jbeta primers. Profiling relied on immunoSEQ multiplex PCR, and the TCRdb table lists in-frame clones only, not all of them. Among some 130,000 clones listed, roughly 79% were seen once. Sequencing was done on a sample of PBMCs. The receptors derive from a woman aged 18-35 years in good health and CMV-seronegative.

This clone was seen only a few times. The chain couples TRBV6-1 to TRBJ1-6; D is unclear. Trimming left V 1 base short and J 10 bases short, with 11 bases between. Looked up from germline, CDR1 is MNHNS and CDR2 is SASEGT. This CDR3 spans 14 amino acids. For the CDR3, the DNA is TGTGCCAGCAGTGAAGATCAGACTACATCACCCCTCCACTTT. This encodes CASSEDQTTSPLHF.

Only a few counts were recorded for this clone. CDR3 amino acids: CASSPRTSGRTDTQYF. The CDR3 DNA follows: TGCGCCAGCAGTCCACGAACTAGCGGGCGGACAGATACGCAGTATTTT. J is TRBJ2-3 and V is TRBV5-1, with 9 bases matching TRBD2. Germline V lookup: CDR1 SGHRS, CDR2 YFSETQ. The V gene end was trimmed by 5 bases and the J gene end by 3 bases; junction bases not matched to a gene: 10. CDR3 size: 16 residues.

The rearrangement uses TRBV18 and TRBJ2-7; a weak D match, TRBD1 (6 bases). The CDR3 sequence is 14 residues long. Germline values: CDR1 KGHSH, CDR2 LQKENI. V was trimmed by 2 bases and J by 6 bases, leaving 14 bases between them. The CDR3 sequence: CASSPSTGQAEQYF. The DNA of the CDR3 is TGTGCCAGCTCACCATCCACAGGGCAGGCCGAGCAGTACTTC.

V and J are TRBV4-1 and TRBJ2-5; no reliable D call. The CDR3 has 15 amino acids. With 0 bases removed from V and 1 base from J, the gap between germline ends came to 9 bases. Germline CDR1 is MGHRA and CDR2 is YSYEKL. The CDR3 is CASSQDPHGQETQYF. In nucleotides, the CDR3 is TGCGCCAGCAGCCAAGATCCGCACGGCCAAGAGACCCAGTACTTC.

The chain links TRBV15 to TRBJ2-7; 7 bases line up with TRBD2. The germline gives CDR1 LNHNV, CDR2 YYDKDF (reference sequence). The CDR3 is made up of 13 amino acids. V shed 1 base and J 5 bases; nucleotides not matched to a gene: 2. The CDR3 protein is CATSRVGGNEQYF. Here the CDR3 DNA reads TGTGCCACCAGCAGAGTCGGGGGGAACGAGCAGTACTTC. The whole variable domain, remainder taken from reference TRBV15 and TRBJ2-7, is DAMVIQNPRYQVTQFGKPVTLSCSQTLNHNVMYWYQQKSSQAPKLLFHYYDKDFNNEADTPDNFQSRRPNTSFCFLDIRSPGLGDTAMYLCATSRVGGNEQYFGPGTRLTVT.

In nucleotides, the CDR3 is TGTGCCTGGAGCGCTAGTGAGCTGGCTCAGCCCCAGCATTTT. Protein product: CAWSASELAQPQHF. The rearrangement uses TRBV30 and TRBJ1-5; unclear D gene. Germline CDR1 is GTSNPN and CDR2 is SVGIG (reference sequence). V lost 3 bases and J 6 bases, leaving 15 bases between the germline ends. This CDR3 contains 14 residues.

As regards this clone: At the DNA level, this CDR3 is encoded by other sequences in the same sample as well. The chain combines TRBV5-1 with TRBJ1-1; D may be TRBD1 (6 bases). CDR3 length equals 15 residues. Deletions cut 0 bases from V and 0 bases from J, with 9 bases between. Germline V gene data show CDR1 as SGHRS and CDR2 as YFSETQ. The CDR3 nucleotides read TGCGCCAGCAGCTTGGCACCAGGGGTGAACACTGAAGCTTTCTTT. Translating it yields CASSLAPGVNTEAFF.

This clone was counted only a few times. The chain carries TRBV5-1 and TRBJ2-1; 11 bases align to TRBD2. CDR1 and CDR2 (germline): SGHRS, YFSETQ. V trimming: 3 bases; J trimming: 3 bases; junction bases outside the gene matches: 2. The CDR3 contains 15 residues. Written as DNA, the CDR3 is TGCGCCAGCAGCTGGGGACTAGCGGACTACAATGAGCAGTTCTTC. Its protein product is CASSWGLADYNEQFF.

For this clone: At one end, the junction sequence differs from germline, possibly due to a read error. The chain links TRBV7-2 to TRBJ1-2; D remains ambiguous. The CDR3 spans 9 residues. Germline V gives CDR1 SGHTA, CDR2 FQGNSA. CDR3 sequence (DNA): TGTGCCAGCAGCCGAGAAGCCACTTTC. Translating it yields CASSREATF.

This clone was observed a single time. This rearrangement joins TRBV11-2 to TRBJ1-2; no firm D call. Trimming cost V 4 bases and J 2 bases, with 14 bases left between them. CDR1 SGHAT and CDR2 FQNNGV come from the germline V gene. CDR3 length equals 15 residues. The CDR3 loop reads CASSSPNMRNYGYTF. In DNA, the CDR3 is TGTGCCAGCAGCTCCCCTAATATGCGGAACTATGGCTACACCTTC.

This chain connects TRBV12-5 to TRBJ2-1, with D perhaps TRBD2 (5 bases). CDR1 and CDR2 from the germline V gene are LGHNT and FRNRAP. The CDR3 spans 12 residues. V shed 4 bases and J shed 5 bases, with 6 bases lying between them. The CDR3 is CASGSGDNEQFF. The CDR3 DNA is TGTGCTAGTGGTTCCGGGGACAATGAGCAGTTCTTC. Full variable domain (remainder filled in from reference TRBV12-5 and TRBJ2-1): DARVTQTPRHKVTEMGQEVTMRCQPILGHNTVFWYRQTMMQGLELLAYFRNRAPLDDSGMPKDRFSAEMPDATLATLKIQPSEPRDSAVYFCASGSGDNEQFFGPGTRLTVL.

The gene calls are TRBV27 and TRBJ1-1, with TRBD1 matching over 9 bases. CDR3 size: 14 residues. Germline lookup yields CDR1 MNHEY and CDR2 SMNVEV (reference sequence). V shed 3 bases, J shed 5 bases, and the junction held 4 bases outside the gene matches. CDR3 protein: CASSLGTGLTEAFF. The CDR3 coding sequence is TGTGCCAGCAGTTTGGGGACAGGGTTAACTGAAGCTTTCTTT.

V is TRBV6-1 and J is TRBJ2-4; perhaps TRBD1 as D (6 bases). CDR1 and CDR2 from the germline V gene are MNHNS and SASEGT. The germline V and J ends were trimmed by 3 bases and 9 bases, with 12 bases remaining between them. The length of the CDR3 is 13 residues. The DNA of the CDR3 is TGTGCCAGCAGTGACCCGGACAGAAGCATTCAGTACTTC. It translates to CASSDPDRSIQYF.

In its sample, this clone was seen a few times. CDR3 DNA: TGTGCCAGCAGTTACCAGGGACTCGCGAACACCGGGGAGCTGTTTTTT. This codes for CASSYQGLANTGELFF. The chain couples TRBV6-5 to TRBJ2-2, with D tentatively TRBD2 (6 bases). This CDR3 contains 16 residues. Germline V gives CDR1 MNHEY, CDR2 SVGAGI. Trimming removed 2 bases from V and 0 bases from J, with 10 bases in between.

The chain uses TRBV30 and TRBJ1-5; tentative D call: TRBD1 (5 bases). The CDR3 covers 13 residues. The V end was cut by 5 bases, the J end by 2 bases, with 10 bases between. Germline V gene lookup returns CDR1 GTSNPN and CDR2 SVGIG (reference sequence). The CDR3 region is CAWSGHGNQPQHF. CDR3 coding DNA: TGTGCCTGGTCCGGACACGGCAATCAGCCCCAGCATTTT.

The chain is built from TRBV27 and TRBJ1-4, with D possibly being TRBD1 (5 bases). Germline assignment: CDR1 MNHEY and CDR2 SMNVEV (reference sequence). This CDR3 region has 15 residues. The ends were cut back, 5 bases at V and 8 bases at J, with 18 bases in the middle. For the CDR3, the DNA is TGTGCCAGCAGTCACCGACAGTTAAAGGACGAAAAACTGTTTTTT. It specifies CASSHRQLKDEKLFF.

V and J are TRBV27 and TRBJ1-1; no clear D gene. CDR3 length equals 13 residues. The V gene's germline CDR1 is MNHEY and CDR2 SMNVEV (reference sequence). V was trimmed by 4 bases and J by 6 bases, leaving 12 bases between them. For the CDR3, the DNA is TGTGCCAGCAGTTCTCAGGAGGGTCCTGAAGCTTTCTTT. As protein: CASSSQEGPEAFF.

The gene calls are TRBV6-5 and TRBJ1-2; TRBD1 matches 8 bases. Unmatched junction bases numbered 7, after V lost 7 bases and J lost 0 bases. The CDR3 consists of 15 residues. Germline V CDR1 and CDR2: MNHEY, SVGAGI. The CDR3, as DNA: TGTGCCAGCAAACCCGGACAGGGCCCTAACTATGGCTACACCTTC. Residues: CASKPGQGPNYGYTF.

J is TRBJ1-1 and V is TRBV5-1; D is unresolved. V was shortened by 4 bases and J by 3 bases, with 13 bases between the two germline ends. Germline V gene sequence: CDR1 SGHRS, CDR2 YFSETQ. The CDR3 has 14 residues. For the CDR3, the DNA is TGCGCCAGCAGCCTTACCAGGCTCGACACTGAAGCTTTCTTT. It encodes CASSLTRLDTEAFF.